Reported below is one TCR beta chain. The record originates from a study of cytomegalovirus exposure and HLA in healthy donors. V shed 5 bases and J 5 bases; nucleotides not matched to a gene: 14. Germline lookup yields CDR1 SGHAT and CDR2 FQNNGV. The CDR3 covers 19 residues. TCRdb's copy holds only in-frame clones and misses some; the assay was immunoSEQ multiplex PCR. This table holds approximately 170,000 clones, 91% found once. The origin of this receptor is a woman between 18 and 29 years old in good health and CMV-seropositive. The chain combines TRBV11-2 with TRBJ2-3; 15 positions agree with TRBD2. The specimen was PBMCs. The CDR3 loop reads CASSPRTSGRAGFRDTQYF. CDR3 DNA sequence: TGTGCCAGCAGCCCGCGGACTAGCGGGAGGGCCGGTTTCAGAGATACGCAGTATTTT.